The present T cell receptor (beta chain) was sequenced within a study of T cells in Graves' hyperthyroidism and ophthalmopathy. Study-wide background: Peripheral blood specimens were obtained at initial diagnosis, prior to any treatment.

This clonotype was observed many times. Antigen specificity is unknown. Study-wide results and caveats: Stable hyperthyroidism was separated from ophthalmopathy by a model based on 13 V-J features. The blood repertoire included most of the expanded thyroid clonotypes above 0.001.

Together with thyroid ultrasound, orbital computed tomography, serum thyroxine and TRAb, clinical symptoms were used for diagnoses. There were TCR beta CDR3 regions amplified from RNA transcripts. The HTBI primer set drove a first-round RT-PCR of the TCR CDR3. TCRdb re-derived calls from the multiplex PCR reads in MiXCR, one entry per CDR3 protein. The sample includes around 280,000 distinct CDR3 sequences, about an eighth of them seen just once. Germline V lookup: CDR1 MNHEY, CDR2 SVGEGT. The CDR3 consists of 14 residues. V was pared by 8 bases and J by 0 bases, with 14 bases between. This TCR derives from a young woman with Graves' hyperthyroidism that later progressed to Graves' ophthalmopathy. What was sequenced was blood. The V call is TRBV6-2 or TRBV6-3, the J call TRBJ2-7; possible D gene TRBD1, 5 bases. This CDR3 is CASLWGRNSYEQYF. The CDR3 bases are TGTGCCAGCCTATGGGGCCGGAACTCCTACGAGCAGTACTTC.